This is a list of T cell receptor beta chains from one sample in a study of blood T cell repertoires in COVID-19. The protocol was immunoSEQ multiplex PCR, while the TCRdb copy is restricted to in-frame clones and leaves out a portion. The profile shows approximately 120,000 clones, over 80% of them singletons. The sequenced sample was peripheral blood. The receptor set was obtained from a human donor in a cohort sampled during active COVID-19. Both conserved end residues are part of each CDR3. The D gene is left open where the match is weak. Where a row states a size, it is once, few, many or the class of an expanded clone; other rows omit it.

j_call | v_call | d_call | clone_size | cdr3_nt | cdr3_aa
TRBJ2-7 | TRBV7-8 | TRBD2 | - | TGTGCCAGCAGCTTAGCGCGGCTAGCGGGAGAGTACGAGCAGTACTTC | CASSLARLAGEYEQYF
TRBJ1-1 | TRBV11-3 | TRBD1 | - | TGTGCCAGCAGCTTAGGCCACAGGGGAAAAGGCACTGAAGCTTTCTTT | CASSLGHRGKGTEAFF
TRBJ2-6 | TRBV18 | - | - | TGTGCCACCCGCAGATCTGGAAGAGACTACTCTGGGGCCAACGTCCTGACTTTC | CATRRSGRDYSGANVLTF
TRBJ2-2 | TRBV7-8 | - | once | TGTGCCAGCAGCTTCGGCAGGGGTGACACCGGGGAGCTGTTTTTT | CASSFGRGDTGELFF
TRBJ2-7 | TRBV18 | - | - | TGTGCCAGCACACGCCGGGACACCTACGAGCAGTACTTC | CASTRRDTYEQYF
TRBJ2-2 | TRBV3-1/TRBV3-2 | TRBD2 | - | TGTGCCAGCAGTATAGCGGGGATCCACGCGAACACCGGGGAGCTGTTTTTT | CASSIAGIHANTGELFF
TRBJ1-2 | TRBV20-1 | - | - | TGCAGTGCTAGTCTGCCAGGGTTGGACTATGGCTACACCTTC | CSASLPGLDYGYTF
TRBJ2-7 | TRBV19 | TRBD1 | - | TGTGCCAGTAGTCACCGGGACAGGGGAGGCGAGCAGTACTTC | CASSHRDRGGEQYF
TRBJ2-7 | TRBV2 | TRBD1 | - | TGTGCCAGAGGGACAGGGGGCGGGGAGCAGTACTTC | CARGTGGGEQYF
TRBJ2-7 | TRBV19 | TRBD1 | - | TGTGCCAGTACGGACAGGGGGCGCGAGCAGTACTTC | CASTDRGREQYF
TRBJ2-5 | TRBV5-1 | - | - | TGCGCCAGCAGCTTGGCCCAGGAGACCCAGTACTTC | CASSLAQETQYF
TRBJ1-2 | TRBV6-5 | TRBD1 | - | TGTGCCAGCAGCAACAGGGGGGGGTATGGCTACACCTTC | CASSNRGGYGYTF
TRBJ2-5 | TRBV7-9 | - | few | TGTGCCAGCAGCCTCTTCCCCCACAGGCTTCAAGAGACCCAGTACTTC | CASSLFPHRLQETQYF
TRBJ2-5 | TRBV7-2 | TRBD1 | - | TGTGCCAGCAGCTCGGCAGGGGGCGCGGAGACCCAGTACTTC | CASSSAGGAETQYF
TRBJ2-6 | TRBV28 | - | - | TGTGCCAGCAGTCATCAAGGAGGGGGCGGAGGCCTTGTGAGCTCTGGGGCCAACGTCCTGACTTTC | CASSHQGGGGGLVSSGANVLTF
TRBJ1-4 | TRBV28 | - | - | TGTGCCAGCAGTCCCCCACAGGGAAATAATGAAAAACTGTTTTTT | CASSPPQGNNEKLFF
TRBJ1-6 | TRBV5-4 | - | - | TGTGCCAGCAGCTTGGTCCCTTCCCTTAATTCACCCCTCCACTTT | CASSLVPSLNSPLHF
TRBJ1-1 | TRBV6-5 | TRBD1 | - | TGTGCCAGCAGATCGACAGGGTGGGAGACTGAAGCTTTCTTT | CASRSTGWETEAFF
TRBJ1-1 | TRBV11-3 | - | - | TGTGCCAGCAGCTTAGATAAAGGGTTAGAGCGGGGAACTGAAGCTTTCTTT | CASSLDKGLERGTEAFF
TRBJ1-2 | TRBV29-1 | - | - | TGCAGCGCGGGTTATAACTATGGCTACACCTTC | CSAGYNYGYTF
TRBJ2-7 | TRBV2 | TRBD1 | once | TGTGCCAGCAGGGGACAGACTCAACCGGCCGAGCAGTACTTC | CASRGQTQPAEQYF
TRBJ2-7 | TRBV4-1 | - | few | TGCGCCAGCAGCCAATCAGGGGACCACGAGCAGTACTTC | CASSQSGDHEQYF
TRBJ1-2 | TRBV28 | - | once | TGTGCCAGCAGTTTAGGCAGGGCCTATGGCTACACCTTC | CASSLGRAYGYTF
TRBJ2-3 | TRBV28 | - | - | TGTGCCAGCAGTCGGAACAGGGCAATAACAGATACGCAGTATTTT | CASSRNRAITDTQYF
TRBJ1-5 | TRBV29-1 | - | - | TGCAGCGTTAGATTTGGGCAAGGGGGCAATCAGCCCCAGCATTTT | CSVRFGQGGNQPQHF
TRBJ1-2 | TRBV28 | TRBD1 | - | TGTGCCAGCAGTCCCCGGACAGGATTAAATGGCTACACCTTC | CASSPRTGLNGYTF
TRBJ1-5 | TRBV12-3/TRBV12-4 | - | few | TGTGCCAGCAGTTTGCGTAGCAATCAGCCCCAGCATTTT | CASSLRSNQPQHF
TRBJ2-3 | TRBV5-1 | - | - | TGCGCCAGCAGAGAACAGTCGAGCCCCCGCACAGATACGCAGTATTTT | CASREQSSPRTDTQYF
TRBJ2-3 | TRBV6-5 | TRBD1 | - | TGTGCCAGCAGTTACGGGGACAGGGATAGTGGAGATACGCAGTATTTT | CASSYGDRDSGDTQYF
TRBJ2-7 | TRBV11-2 | TRBD1 | once | TGTGCCAGCAGCTACGGGACAGGGACTACCTACGAGCAGTACTTC | CASSYGTGTTYEQYF
TRBJ2-7 | TRBV7-2 | - | - | TGTGCCAGCAGCTTCGGCAGGTCCTCGTACGAGCAGTACTTC | CASSFGRSSYEQYF
TRBJ2-7 | TRBV2 | TRBD1 | - | TGTGCCAGCAGCTCCCGGGACAGGGCCGAGCAGTACTTC | CASSSRDRAEQYF
TRBJ1-2 | TRBV27 | - | - | TGTGCCAGCAGGGCGCTCGGGGGAGGGAACTATGGCTACACCTTC | CASRALGGGNYGYTF
TRBJ1-3 | TRBV14 | - | - | TGTGCCAGCAGCCATCTTGGGACACCAACTGGAAACACCATATATTTT | CASSHLGTPTGNTIYF
TRBJ1-1 | TRBV4-1 | - | - | TGCGCCAGCAGCCAAGGGGGGGGGCCCAACACTGAAGCTTTCTTT | CASSQGGGPNTEAFF
TRBJ1-2 | TRBV7-8 | - | - | TGTGCCAGCAGCTCGTTACGACAGAGCTCCTATGGCTACACCTTC | CASSSLRQSSYGYTF
TRBJ2-7 | TRBV28 | TRBD2 | - | TGTGCCTGCTGGACTAGCGGGGGATACGAGCAGTACTTC | CACWTSGGYEQYF
TRBJ2-1 | TRBV28 | TRBD2 | once | TGTGCCAGCAGTCGAATAGCGGGAAAGCAGTTCTTC | CASSRIAGKQFF
TRBJ2-1 | TRBV10-3 | TRBD1 | - | TGTGCCATCAGTGGAATGGACAGGGGCGCCTACAATGAGCAGTTCTTC | CAISGMDRGAYNEQFF
TRBJ2-1 | TRBV7-8 | - | - | TGTGCCAGCAGCTTAGCGCCAATCAGGACAGAGCAGTTCTTC | CASSLAPIRTEQFF
TRBJ2-1 | TRBV5-1 | TRBD2 | - | TGCGCCAGCAGCCTTAACGCGGGGGGGATCCTCTATGAGCAGTTCTTC | CASSLNAGGILYEQFF
TRBJ2-3 | TRBV5-1 | TRBD2 | - | TGCGCCAGCAGCCCACGGGGGGGGACAGATACGCAGTATTTT | CASSPRGGTDTQYF
TRBJ1-3 | TRBV6-1 | TRBD1 | - | TGTGCCAGCAGTGGGCCCAGGACAGGAGACTCTGGAAACACCATATATTTT | CASSGPRTGDSGNTIYF
TRBJ1-2 | TRBV6-4 | TRBD1 | many | TGTGCCAGCGACGACAGGGCGTTAGTGGGGTATGGCTACACCTTC | CASDDRALVGYGYTF
TRBJ2-6 | TRBV9 | - | once | TGTGCCAGCAGCGCAACCACAGGGTTAGACTCTGGGGCCAACGTCCTGACTTTC | CASSATTGLDSGANVLTF
TRBJ2-1 | TRBV28 | - | - | TGTGCCAGCAGTCCCGTTGCCCAGTACAATGAGCAGTTCTTC | CASSPVAQYNEQFF
TRBJ1-3 | TRBV9 | - | once | TGTGCCAGCAGCGCGACGCAGGGCTCTGGAAACACCATATATTTT | CASSATQGSGNTIYF
TRBJ1-2 | TRBV5-1 | - | few | TGCGCCAGCAGCTTGGACAGGAACTATGGCTACACCTTC | CASSLDRNYGYTF
TRBJ1-4 | TRBV28 | - | - | TGTGCCAGCAGGGATACCGGGAGGGAAAAACTGTTTTTT | CASRDTGREKLFF
TRBJ1-2 | TRBV6-6 | - | - | TGTGCCAGCAGTTACGATGCGCCCCCCCCCATCTATGGCTACACCTTC | CASSYDAPPPIYGYTF
TRBJ1-1 | TRBV5-1 | - | - | TGCGCCAGCAGCGGGGCCGCTTACACTGAAGCTTTCTTT | CASSGAAYTEAFF
TRBJ1-4 | TRBV19 | - | - | TGTGCCAGTAGCCGGGGGTCCGTCCCTAATGAAAAACTGTTTTTT | CASSRGSVPNEKLFF
TRBJ2-2 | TRBV5-1 | TRBD2 | - | TGCGCCAGCAGCTTGGGACTAGCGGGAGTTTCGAACACCGGGGAGCTGTTTTTT | CASSLGLAGVSNTGELFF
TRBJ1-5 | TRBV28 | - | - | TGTGCCAGCAGTATTCTCAGGGGAGAGGGTCAGCCCCAGCATTTT | CASSILRGEGQPQHF
TRBJ2-7 | TRBV21-1 | - | - | TGTGCCAGCAGCACCCGGCGGGCTAGCGGGGGGCCGGGGAACCACGAGCAGTACTTC | CASSTRRASGGPGNHEQYF
TRBJ2-3 | TRBV2 | - | once | TGTGCCAGCAGCGAGAACGCCGACAGGAGTACGCAGTATTTT | CASSENADRSTQYF
TRBJ1-1 | TRBV6-5 | - | - | TGTGCCAGCAGTTACTCGCGGGAGAACACTGAAGCTTTCTTT | CASSYSRENTEAFF
TRBJ2-1 | TRBV10-2 | - | - | TGCGCCAGCAGTCAGGGAAATGAGCAGTTCTTC | CASSQGNEQFF
TRBJ2-1 | TRBV7-2 | TRBD2 | - | TGTGCCAGCAGCATGGGACTAGCGGGAGGAAATGAGCAGTTCTTC | CASSMGLAGGNEQFF
TRBJ2-5 | TRBV5-4 | - | - | TGTGCCAGCAGCTTGGATTCCAGCGGACGGGAGACCCAGTACTTC | CASSLDSSGRETQYF